Sequencing of this T cell receptor beta chain was carried out in a study of control samples from healthy donors and cancer patients. Clones were read by immunoSEQ multiplex PCR, and TCRdb kept only the in-frame ones, dropping some. Here the sample spans roughly 160,000 clones, 95% to 96% being singletons. CDR1 and CDR2 (germline): SGDLS, YYNGEE. V shed 3 bases and J 7 bases; nucleotides not matched to a gene: 4. The CDR3 is 14 amino acids. The chain has TRBV9 and TRBJ1-6; TRBD1 matches at 7 bases. The TCR originated in a woman between 25 and 40 years old in good health. Sequenced sample: blood. The CDR3 sequence is CASSEDRSNSPLHF. The CDR3 nucleotides read TGTGCCAGCAGCGAGGACAGGTCGAATTCACCCCTCCACTTT.